The next 30 T cell receptor beta chains were all read from a single sample in a study of CD8 T cells in Susac syndrome (dated by TCRdb to between 2018 and 2021). Library creation used the immunoSEQ multiplex PCR assay. RNA was extracted using the RNeasy kit, and about 0.45 to 1 ug of the RNA was reverse transcribed with random hexamers. The public reads were reprocessed in TCRdb via fastp at Q25 and MiXCR, keeping in-frame beta chains. Rows are unified per CDR3 protein, each entry keeping the most common DNA and genes. This sample holds some 300,000 distinct CDR3 sequences; 85% were observed only once. The top ten constitute 0.11% of the sample. Sequenced input: CD8+ T cells from PBMCs. The receptors shown here come from a human donor with multiple sclerosis.

This chain uses TRBV19 with TRBJ2-1, with D perhaps matching TRBD1 or TRBD2 (6 bases each). V dropped 7 bases and J dropped 6 bases, with 25 bases sitting between them. Germline CDR1 LNHDA, CDR2 SQIVND (reference sequence). The CDR3 length is 17 residues. The chain's CDR3 is CASIKEGGARGRNEQFF. Here the CDR3 DNA reads TGTGCCAGTATCAAGGAAGGGGGTGCGCGGGGCCGCAATGAGCAGTTCTTC.

The chain couples TRBV25-1 to TRBJ2-7; D gene unclear. Germline CDR1 MGHDK, CDR2 SYGVNS. The V and J ends lost 4 bases and 2 bases respectively, with 12 bases between them. The CDR3 covers 14 residues. The DNA for the CDR3 is TGTGCCAGCAGTGGCTCCTATCAAACCTACGAGCAGTACTTC. Its translation: CASSGSYQTYEQYF.

The chain employs TRBV10-3 and TRBJ2-7; TRBD2 matches at 8 bases. The CDR3 spans 13 residues. The V segment lost 4 bases and the J segment 3 bases; nucleotides outside the gene matches: 2. CDR1 and CDR2 from the germline V gene are ENHRY and SYGVKD. The chain's CDR3 is CAISVSGSYEQYF. DNA of the CDR3: TGTGCCATCAGTGTAAGCGGGAGCTACGAGCAGTACTTC.

The rearrangement joins TRBV7-8 to TRBJ2-7; 9 nucleotides agree with TRBD1. CDR1 is SGHVS, CDR2 FQNEAQ, per germline. CDR3 length: 15 residues. V shed 6 bases and J 3 bases; nucleotides not matched to a gene: 9. The CDR3 spells CASRPGTGFIYEQYF. The DNA for the CDR3 is TGTGCCAGCAGGCCCGGGACAGGGTTTATCTACGAGCAGTACTTC.

This chain uses TRBV29-1 with TRBJ2-7; D gene ambiguous. Germline V lookup: CDR1 SQVTM, CDR2 ANQGSEA. CDR3 length: 16 residues. The V and J ends lost 4 bases and 0 bases respectively, with 19 bases between them. The CDR3 loop is CSVAVGFAGLSYEQYF. CDR3 DNA: TGCAGCGTTGCAGTCGGGTTTGCTGGTCTCTCCTACGAGCAGTACTTC.

This chain joins TRBV27 and TRBJ2-1, with D unclear. V was cut by 3 bases and J by 5 bases, with 5 bases left in between. Germline-derived CDR1 and CDR2 are MNHEY and SMNVEV (reference sequence). This CDR3 region has 12 residues. CDR3 sequence reads: CASSFPNNEQFF. The DNA of the CDR3 is TGTGCCAGCAGTTTTCCGAACAATGAGCAGTTCTTC.

The chain joins TRBV28 to TRBJ2-4; a weak D match, TRBD1 (7 bases). V lost 3 bases and J lost 8, with 29 bases in between. Germline lookup yields CDR1 MDHEN and CDR2 SYDVKM. The CDR3 spans 19 residues. The CDR3 DNA follows: TGTGCCAGCAGTTTCACCCTACTCGGGAACAGGGGAAGGGAGGACATTCAGTACTTC. It translates to CASSFTLLGNRGREDIQYF.

This sequence joins TRBV27 and TRBJ2-3; 7 bases agree with TRBD1. The V segment lost 4 bases and the J segment 1 base; nucleotides outside the gene matches: 11. The CDR3 spans 17 residues. Germline V lookup: CDR1 MNHEY, CDR2 SMNVEV (reference sequence). CDR3: CASSSPYRGLGTDTQYF. The CDR3 DNA is TGTGCCAGCAGTTCGCCCTACAGGGGTTTAGGCACAGATACGCAGTATTTT.

The gene calls are TRBV29-1 and TRBJ2-3, with TRBD2 matching over 11 bases. Trimming at V came to 0 bases and at J to 5 bases, leaving 1 base not matched to a gene. This CDR3 is built from 14 residues. Germline-derived CDR1 and CDR2 are SQVTM and ANQGSEA. The CDR3, as DNA: TGCAGCGTTGAAGACACTAGCGGGAGAGATACGCAGTATTTT. It yields the protein CSVEDTSGRDTQYF.

This rearrangement joins TRBV4-1 to TRBJ2-1, with D unresolved. Germline loops: CDR1 MGHRA, CDR2 YSYEKL. V was cut by 2 bases and J by 5 bases, with 7 bases left in between. This CDR3 contains 13 residues. The CDR3 sequence: CASSQRLDNEQFF. As DNA, the CDR3 is TGCGCCAGCAGCCAAAGGCTGGACAATGAGCAGTTCTTC.

This clonotype has a single count. The chain is built from TRBV3-1 and TRBJ1-2; the D is unclear. Looked up from germline, CDR1 is LGHDT and CDR2 is YNNKEL (reference sequence). There are 14 residues in the CDR3. Trimming took 0 bases from V and 8 from J, leaving 13 bases between them. CDR3 protein: CASSQDFGVAGYTF. Written as DNA, the CDR3 is TGTGCCAGCAGCCAAGATTTTGGAGTGGCCGGCTACACCTTC.

This chain joins TRBV7-2 and TRBJ2-1; D possibly corresponds to TRBD2 (5 bases). Trimming removed 7 bases from V and 7 bases from J, with 20 bases in between. The CDR3 length is 15 residues. The V gene's germline CDR1 is SGHTA and CDR2 FQGNSA. CDR3 protein: CASNERESRGNEQFF. The CDR3 DNA follows: TGTGCCAGCAACGAAAGGGAGAGTCGGGGTAATGAGCAGTTCTTC.

V is TRBV27 and J is TRBJ2-2; D is perhaps TRBD1 (6 bases). The CDR3 extends over 18 amino acids. Germline CDR1 and CDR2: MNHEY and SMNVEV (reference sequence). V lost 0 bases to trimming and J lost 4 bases, with 18 bases between them. CDR3 DNA sequence: TGTGCCAGCAGTTTATCGGGCAGCAGGGGAAAAGGCACCGGGGAGCTGTTTTTT. Its translation: CASSLSGSRGKGTGELFF.

V gene TRBV7-9 combines with J gene TRBJ2-2, with D perhaps TRBD1 (5 bases). This CDR3 has 17 residues. Germline-derived CDR1 and CDR2 are SEHNR and FQNEAQ (reference sequence). Deletions cut 2 bases from V and 4 bases from J, with 17 bases between. This CDR3 reads CASSLILTGMGTGELFF. The CDR3 coding sequence is TGTGCCAGCAGCTTAATTTTAACAGGAATGGGCACCGGGGAGCTGTTTTTT.

The count of this clonotype is one. CDR3 in amino acids: CASKERVAGGETQYF. The CDR3 DNA reads as TGTGCCAGCAAAGAAAGGGTGGCCGGCGGGGAGACCCAGTACTTC. The chain is built from TRBV13 and TRBJ2-5; D possibly corresponds to TRBD2 (5 bases). Trimming cost V 7 bases and J 5 bases, with 20 bases left between them. CDR1 is PRHDT and CDR2 is FYEKMQ in the germline V gene (reference sequence). The CDR3 length is 15 residues.

J is TRBJ2-7 and V is TRBV18; 10 nucleotides align to TRBD1. Trimming at V came to 9 bases and at J to 3 bases, leaving 11 bases not matched to a gene. CDR3 length equals 15 residues. Germline V gene sequence: CDR1 KGHSH, CDR2 LQKENI. The CDR3 region is CASSRDGTGVYEQYF. The CDR3 DNA sequence: TGTGCCAGTTCCCGAGACGGGACAGGGGTCTACGAGCAGTACTTC. Variable domain in full (rest from reference TRBV18 and TRBJ2-7): NAGVMQNPRHLVRRRGQEARLRCSPMKGHSHVYWYRQLPEEGLKFMVYLQKENIIDESGMPKERFSAEFPKEGPSILRIQQVVRGDSAAYFCASSRDGTGVYEQYFGPGTRLTVT.

The V call is TRBV3-1, the J call TRBJ1-2, with D possibly matching TRBD1 (6 bases). Between the trimmed V and J ends, which lost 0 bases and 4 bases, there was a span of 15 bases. The CDR3 covers 16 residues. The germline V gene has CDR1 LGHDT and CDR2 YNNKEL (reference sequence). Written as DNA, the CDR3 is TGTGCCAGCAGCCAAGATAAGACAGGAGGTTCCTATGGCTACACCTTC. This gives the protein CASSQDKTGGSYGYTF.

This chain connects TRBV20-1 to TRBJ2-7; 9 nucleotides align to TRBD2. The germline V gene has CDR1 DFQATT and CDR2 SNEGSKA (reference sequence). The junction had 2 bases not matched to a gene; V was cut back by 1 base and J by 1 base. CDR3 length: 14 residues. CDR3 protein: CSARATSGSYEQYF. The CDR3 DNA reads as TGCAGTGCTAGAGCGACTAGCGGATCCTACGAGCAGTACTTC.

The chain recombines TRBV12-3 or TRBV12-4 with TRBJ2-1; D not certain. This CDR3 is 16 amino acids long. V dropped 3 bases and J dropped 5 bases, with 17 bases sitting between them. The CDR3 coding sequence is TGTGCCAGCAGTTTCGGTGATGGGGTATCTGACAATGAGCAGTTCTTC. It codes for CASSFGDGVSDNEQFF.

The genes are TRBV30 and TRBJ1-2; D is unclear. CDR3 size: 13 residues. Germline CDR1 and CDR2: GTSNPN and SVGIG (reference sequence). V lost 2 bases and J lost 4, with 11 bases in between. The CDR3 nucleotides read TGTGCCTGGAGTCCAACAGAAGCCTATGGCTACACCTTC. Its translation: CAWSPTEAYGYTF.

The chain carries TRBV3-1 and TRBJ2-5, with D unresolved. Germline V gene lookup returns CDR1 LGHDT and CDR2 YNNKEL (reference sequence). The V and J ends lost 1 base and 3 bases respectively, with 9 bases between them. The CDR3 is made up of 14 amino acids. As DNA, the CDR3 is TGTGCCAGCAGCCAAGTAGGCACTGAAGAGACCCAGTACTTC. Translated, it gives CASSQVGTEETQYF.

The rearrangement joins TRBV6-5 to TRBJ1-1; D call uncertain. Trimming shortened V by 2 bases and J by 5 bases, and 9 bases separated the two germline ends. This CDR3 spans 13 amino acids. Germline V CDR1 and CDR2: MNHEY, SVGAGI. CDR3 bases: TGTGCCAGCAGTTACCTTGGAGGAACTGAAGCTTTCTTT. As protein: CASSYLGGTEAFF.

The chain links TRBV6-5 to TRBJ1-1; D not certain. Between the trimmed V and J ends, which lost 5 bases and 4 bases, there was a span of 17 bases. CDR1 and CDR2 (germline): MNHEY, SVGAGI. This CDR3 region has 15 residues. CDR3 bases: TGTGCCAGCAGTCCGTCGGCGCTGAGTGGCACTGAAGCTTTCTTT. As protein: CASSPSALSGTEAFF.

J is TRBJ2-7 and V is TRBV7-9; maybe TRBD1 (6 bases). V lost 4 bases, J lost 2 bases, and 18 bases lay in between. Germline V gives CDR1 SEHNR, CDR2 FQNEAQ (reference sequence). CDR3 length equals 16 residues. CDR3 bases: TGTGCCAGCAGCTCGTACGACAGGCGAGTAGCCTACGAGCAGTACTTC. It yields the protein CASSSYDRRVAYEQYF.

CDR3 loop: CASSKEGTGAHEQYF. CDR3 DNA sequence: TGTGCCAGCAGCAAAGAGGGGACAGGGGCCCACGAGCAGTACTTC. The chain uses TRBV21-1 and TRBJ2-7; TRBD1 is the table's D call and was not checked against the DNA. TRBV21-1 is a listed pseudogene. The CDR3 covers 15 residues.

The chain employs TRBV27 and TRBJ1-2; weak D call: TRBD1 (6 bases). The germline V gene has CDR1 MNHEY and CDR2 SMNVEV (reference sequence). The V gene lost 5 bases and the J gene lost 7 bases, with 20 bases spanning the gap. The CDR3 contains 15 residues. The chain's CDR3 is CASSPGARGVGGYTF. Written as DNA, the CDR3 is TGTGCCAGCAGTCCAGGGGCTAGGGGTGTTGGTGGCTACACCTTC.

This chain uses TRBV4-2 with TRBJ2-3; D not certain. The germline V gene has CDR1 LGHNA and CDR2 YNFKEQ. Trimming took 1 base from V and 4 from J, leaving 6 bases between them. CDR3 length: 13 amino acids. CDR3 sequence (DNA): TGTGCCAGCAGCCAAGTCTTGGCAGATACGCAGTATTTT. Protein sequence: CASSQVLADTQYF.

J is TRBJ2-7 and V is TRBV4-2; 12 bases map to TRBD2. The V gene end was trimmed by 0 bases and the J gene end by 6 bases; junction bases not matched to a gene: 6. CDR3 length: 16 amino acids. Germline CDR1 is LGHNA and CDR2 is YNFKEQ. DNA of the CDR3: TGTGCCAGCAGCCAAGAATTTACTAGCGGGAGGTTCGAGCAGTACTTC. Translation gives CASSQEFTSGRFEQYF.

The chain combines TRBV4-1 with TRBJ2-2, with D perhaps assigned TRBD1 or TRBD2 (6 bases each). From germline, CDR1 is MGHRA and CDR2 YSYEKL. Deletions cut 1 base from V and 5 bases from J, with 17 bases between. The CDR3 is 17 residues long. The CDR3 protein is CASSQARGPIRTGELFF. The CDR3 coding sequence is TGCGCCAGCAGCCAAGCTCGGGGGCCAATTAGAACCGGGGAGCTGTTTTTT.

This clonotype was counted once. The J gene is TRBJ2-1, the V gene TRBV7-2, with 7 nucleotides matching TRBD2. This CDR3 region has 14 residues. The trim removed 5 bases at V and 6 bases at J, leaving 7 bases unmatched. The V gene's germline CDR1 is SGHTA and CDR2 FQGNSA. The CDR3 spells CASSLSGDINEQFF. The CDR3, as DNA: TGTGCCAGCAGCCTAAGCGGGGATATCAATGAGCAGTTCTTC.